A selection of T cell receptor beta chains follows, all from one sample in a study of beta chain features in type 1 diabetes. Sequencing was performed with immunoSEQ multiplex PCR; in TCRdb, only in-frame clones are kept and a portion is missing. The table lists around 16,000 clones, around 70% of them singletons, with around 0.76% in the top ten. Sequenced material: stem cell memory CD4+ T cells from blood. All receptors come from a man aged 25-45 years with type 1 diabetes. The CDR3 runs from the conserved cysteine through the conserved F or W. Not every row has a clone size; where given, it reads once, few, many or a size class.

abundance	v_gene	j_gene	len	CDR3aa
.	TRBV5-1	TRBJ2-1	14	CASSTGQGDNEQFF
.	TRBV28	TRBJ1-2	15	CASSLTGPINYGYTF
.	TRBV7-2	TRBJ2-3	15	CASSPSAVKTDTQYF
.	TRBV5-1	TRBJ2-5	14	CASSLSGGQETQYF
.	TRBV2	TRBJ1-1	12	CASSTGTLVAFF
once	TRBV7-2	TRBJ2-3	15	CASSLAPQGADTQYF
.	TRBV27	TRBJ2-7	14	CASRTTGVGYEQYF
.	TRBV6-6	TRBJ1-1	14	CASSQGPEDTEAFF
few	TRBV27	TRBJ2-2	14	CASSFSYDTGELFF
.	TRBV30	TRBJ1-3	13	CAWSVAARNTIYF
few	TRBV29-1	TRBJ1-2	11	CGLGADYGYTF
few	TRBV12-5	TRBJ1-5	18	CASGLVRRGLVGNQPQHF
few	TRBV5-1	TRBJ2-3	13	CASSSPGGDTQYF
.	TRBV29-1	TRBJ2-3	14	CSVEDERRSDTQYF
.	TRBV18	TRBJ2-5	15	CASSPGLAIKETQYF